This entry describes one T cell receptor beta chain. Its antigen is unidentified. The source of the sample is a study of T cell responses to AZD1222 COVID-19 vaccine. Points from the study as a whole: CD4 TCRs covered the whole spike, strongest at regions 160-218 and 743-854.

The V and J ends lost 5 bases and 3 bases, in that order; junction bases with no gene match: 9. Germline loops: CDR1 MNHEY, CDR2 SVGAGI. This CDR3 spans 15 amino acids. The protocol was immunoSEQ multiplex PCR, while the TCRdb copy is restricted to in-frame clones and leaves out a portion. The sample consists of about 92,000 clones, 65% to 90% of them appearing once. The rearrangement uses TRBV6-5 and TRBJ2-5; 7 bases agree with TRBD2. Material: peripheral blood, obtained on day 0 of AZD1222 vaccination. The TCR sequence derives from an adult in good health. CDR3 nucleotide sequence: TGTGCCAGCAGTAGGGTTGAGCGGGGTAAAGAGACCCAGTACTTC. This sequence encodes CASSRVERGKETQYF.